The 7 T cell receptor beta chains below come from one sample, sequenced in a study of monozygotic twins with inflammatory bowel disease. TCRdb re-called the 5' RACE reads, yielding one record per CDR3 amino acid sequence without DNA. The repertoire table contains over 150,000 distinct CDR3 sequences. Sequencing was done on a sample of blood. Source of these receptors: a human donor with ulcerative colitis or Crohn's disease, or a healthy co-twin of an affected twin (not recorded which).

This rearrangement joins TRBV12-3 or TRBV12-4 to TRBJ2-1; TCRdb proposes TRBD2, but this gene call is untestable without DNA. This CDR3 comprises 14 residues. The CDR3 loop reads CASITGLVVNEQFF.

V is TRBV7-8 and J is TRBJ1-5; the TCRdb D gene call, TRBD1, has no DNA to confirm it. This CDR3 is 16 amino acids long. Germline V CDR1 and CDR2: SGHVS, FQNEAQ. CDR3 residues: CASSDYRVLSNQPQHF.

Here the CDR3 reads CASSYARTNEQFF. The chain links TRBV6-5 to TRBJ2-1; TCRdb outputs TRBD1, but without DNA this stays unchecked. Germline CDR1 reads MNHEY; CDR2 reads SVGAGI. This CDR3 has 13 residues.

The chain links TRBV20-1 to TRBJ2-1. There are 16 residues in the CDR3. The V gene's germline CDR1 is DFQATT and CDR2 SNEGSKA (reference sequence). CDR3 amino acids: CSAGSMALSSYNEQFF.

The chain combines TRBV20-1 with TRBJ2-5. Germline CDR1 and CDR2: DFQATT and SNEGSKA (reference sequence). The CDR3 covers 15 residues. CDR3 residues: CSARTKIRYQETQYF.

The genes are TRBV5-1 and TRBJ1-4. The CDR3 has 15 amino acids. Per the germline V gene, CDR1 is SGHRS and CDR2 is YFSETQ. The CDR3 sequence is CASSFQRATNEKLFF.

The chain uses TRBV4-1 and TRBJ2-1; TCRdb picks TRBD1, but there is no DNA to check that call. Germline V CDR1 and CDR2: MGHRA, YSYEKL. This CDR3 is 16 amino acids long. The CDR3 loop reads CASSQETGQVVHEQFF.